These 8 T cell receptor beta chains originate from one sample sequenced in a study of regulatory T cells in long-lasting Graves disease. As for time point: persistent/refractory GD, antithyroid drugs over 5 years with positive TRAb. The TCR library was made from RNA that had been extracted from PBMCs in TRIzol. Construction of the TCR beta libraries employed iRepertoire HTBI primers in conjunction with Arm-PCR of CDR3 regions. TCRdb re-analysed the multiplex PCR reads in MiXCR, keeping a single row per CDR3 protein. Among more than 350,000 distinct CDR3 sequences listed, around 23% were seen once. The material sequenced was peripheral blood mononuclear cells (PBMCs), taken when the disease was refractory, from a patient treated with antithyroid drugs. The receptors originated from a female donor with Graves disease.

This clonotype was picked up many times. The chain is built from TRBV6-1 and TRBJ2-5, with D possibly being TRBD2 (6 bases). CDR3 size: 13 residues. Germline loops: CDR1 MNHNS, CDR2 SASEGT. Trimming pared 5 bases from V and 5 bases from J, leaving 12 bases between. The CDR3 bases are TGTGCCAGCAGTCACGACGGGAGTGAGACCCAGTACTTC. Translating it yields CASSHDGSETQYF.

V is TRBV11-2 and J is TRBJ2-3; TRBD2 matches 8 bases. The CDR3 totals 18 residues. Trimming removed 1 base from V and 1 base from J; junction bases left unmatched: 10. Germline loops: CDR1 SGHAT, CDR2 FQNNGV. CDR3 DNA: TGTGCCAGCAGCTTAGGGGCCAGACTAGCGTCGGGCACAGATACGCAGTATTTT. As protein: CASSLGARLASGTDTQYF.

The J gene is TRBJ1-6, the V gene TRBV6-1; tentatively, D is TRBD1 (6 bases). Per the germline V gene, CDR1 is MNHNS and CDR2 is SASEGT. This CDR3 spans 15 amino acids. V was clipped by 4 bases and J by 3 bases, with 10 bases between them. The CDR3 protein is CASSARGDYNSPLHF. The CDR3 DNA follows: TGTGCCAGCAGTGCAAGGGGGGACTATAATTCACCCCTCCACTTT.

This rearrangement joins TRBV9 to TRBJ2-2, with a possible D match to TRBD2 (6 bases). Germline V lookup: CDR1 SGDLS, CDR2 YYNGEE. This CDR3 comprises 16 residues. V gave up 4 bases and J gave up 3 bases, with 16 bases separating them. The CDR3 DNA sequence: TGTGCCAGCAGCATGTCCCGGACGGGGGACACCGGGGAGCTGTTTTTT. It is translated as CASSMSRTGDTGELFF.

This clonotype showed up just a few times. The chain joins TRBV2 to TRBJ2-3; D perhaps matches TRBD1 (5 bases). This CDR3 is 15 amino acids long. Trimming pared 4 bases from V and 0 bases from J, leaving 11 bases between. The germline CDR1 and CDR2 sequences are SNHLY and FYNNEI. CDR3 nucleotide sequence: TGTGCCAGCAGTGCCCGACAGTCTAGCACAGATACGCAGTATTTT. Translating gives CASSARQSSTDTQYF.

The table lists this clonotype with a few counts. The V gene is TRBV4-1, the J gene TRBJ1-2, with 7 bases identical to TRBD1. Germline assignment: CDR1 MGHRA and CDR2 YSYEKL. This CDR3 is 16 amino acids long. V shed 2 bases and J 0 bases; nucleotides not matched to a gene: 6. The CDR3 DNA reads TGCGCCAGCAGCCAACGGGAAGGGGGCCCTAACTATGGCTACACCTTC. Its protein product is CASSQREGGPNYGYTF.

Concerning this clonotype: Germline and junction disagree at one end, which may indicate a read error. This chain joins TRBV4-1 and TRBJ2-7; the match to TRBD1 covers 7 bases. Germline CDR1 and CDR2: MGHRA and YSYEKL. The CDR3 is 15 residues long. The CDR3 here is CASSTGVYLGYGQYF. The CDR3 DNA is TGCGCCAGCAGTACAGGGGTTTACCTCGGGTACGGGCAGTACTTC.

For this clonotype: A much bigger clone sits one base away, suggesting this may be a read error. The chain combines TRBV19 with TRBJ2-1, with D perhaps TRBD2 (7 bases). The CDR3 loop spans 15 amino acids. CDR1 is LNHDA, CDR2 SQIVND, per germline (reference sequence). V dropped 4 bases and J dropped 6 bases, with 16 bases sitting between them. The CDR3: CASSTGASGSNEQFF. The CDR3 DNA reads TGTGCCAGTAGTACAGGGGCTAGCGGAAGCAATGAGCAGTTCTTC. The full variable domain, its missing parts supplied by reference TRBV19 and TRBJ2-1, is DGGITQSPKYLFRKEGQNVTLSCEQNLNHDAMYWYRQDPGQGLRLIYYSQIVNDFQKGDIAEGYSVSREKKESFPLTVTSAQKNPTAFYLCASSTGASGSNEQFFGPGTRLTVL.